The 2 T cell receptor beta chains reported below all come from one sample, sequenced in a study of T cells in Graves' hyperthyroidism and ophthalmopathy. RNA transcripts gave rise to amplified TCR beta CDR3 regions. HTBI primers were used for first-round RT-PCR of the TCR CDR3. Each CDR3 protein gets one entry after TCRdb re-called the multiplex PCR reads with MiXCR. The sample yields a few hundred thousand distinct CDR3 sequences, around 13% seen once. Sequencing input: blood. Source of these receptors: a woman aged 25-40 years with Graves' hyperthyroidism that later progressed to Graves' ophthalmopathy.

This rearrangement joins TRBV5-5 to TRBJ1-5, with D unclear. The germline V gene has CDR1 SGHKS and CDR2 YYEKEE (reference sequence). The V gene lost 0 bases and the J gene lost 1 base, with 8 bases spanning the gap. The CDR3 loop spans 15 amino acids. The CDR3 DNA follows: TGTGCCAGCAGCTTGGGAGCGGTCAGCAATCAGCCCCAGCATTTT. Protein product: CASSLGAVSNQPQHF.

This clonotype occurred many times. The chain recombines TRBV11-2 with TRBJ2-1, with 8 positions matching TRBD2. Germline V gives CDR1 SGHAT, CDR2 FQNNGV. V was pared by 3 bases and J by 3 bases, with 10 bases of the junction left unmatched. This CDR3 has 17 amino acids. The CDR3, as DNA: TGTGCCAGCAGCTTGGAAATAAGCGGGAGTATCTACAATGAGCAGTTCTTC. This translates into CASSLEISGSIYNEQFF.